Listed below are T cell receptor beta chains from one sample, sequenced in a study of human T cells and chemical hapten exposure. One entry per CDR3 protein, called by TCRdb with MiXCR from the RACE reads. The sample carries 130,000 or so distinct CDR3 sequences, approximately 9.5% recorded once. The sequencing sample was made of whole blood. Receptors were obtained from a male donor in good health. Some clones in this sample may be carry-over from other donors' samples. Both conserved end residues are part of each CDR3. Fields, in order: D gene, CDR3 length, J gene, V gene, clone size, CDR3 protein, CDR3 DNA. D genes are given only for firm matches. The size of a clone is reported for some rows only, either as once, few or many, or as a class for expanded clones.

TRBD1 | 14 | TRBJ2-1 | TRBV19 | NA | CASSITGGRNEQFF | TGTGCCAGTAGTATAACAGGGGGGCGCAATGAGCAGTTCTTC
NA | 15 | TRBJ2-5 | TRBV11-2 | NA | CASSLVTGMGETQYF | TGTGCCAGCAGCTTAGTCACAGGGATGGGTGAGACCCAGTACTTC
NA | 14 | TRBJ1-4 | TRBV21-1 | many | CASSKACEGRKLFF | TGTGCCAGCAGCAAAGCTTGTGAGGGAAGAAAACTGTTTTTT
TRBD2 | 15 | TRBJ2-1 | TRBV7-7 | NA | CASSLGTSGNNEQFF | TGTGCCAGCAGCTTAGGGACTAGCGGCAACAATGAGCAGTTCTTC
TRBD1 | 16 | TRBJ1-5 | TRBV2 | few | CASRSHRGKSNQPQHF | TGTGCCAGCAGATCCCACAGGGGTAAGAGCAATCAGCCCCAGCATTTT
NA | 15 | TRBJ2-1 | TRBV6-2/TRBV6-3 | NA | CASRPLATPYDEQFF | TGTGCCAGCAGACCCCTAGCGACTCCCTACGATGAGCAGTTCTTC
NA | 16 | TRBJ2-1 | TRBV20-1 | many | CSVYTPEGWPYNEQFF | TGCAGTGTTTATACCCCAGAGGGTTGGCCCTACAATGAGCAGTTCTTC
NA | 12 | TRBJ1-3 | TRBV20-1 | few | CSARGWGNTIYF | TGCAGTGCTAGGGGGTGGGGAAACACCATATATTTT
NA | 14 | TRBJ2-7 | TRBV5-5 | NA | CASVDRDSSYEQYF | TGTGCCAGCGTGGACAGAGATAGCTCCTACGAGCAGTACTTC
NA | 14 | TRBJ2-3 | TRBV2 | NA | CASSSVRATDTQYF | TGTGCCAGCAGTTCGGTGCGGGCCACAGATACGCAGTATTTT
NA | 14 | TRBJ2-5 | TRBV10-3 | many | CAISESRGQETQYF | TGTGCCATCAGTGAGTCGAGGGGCCAAGAGACCCAGTACTTC
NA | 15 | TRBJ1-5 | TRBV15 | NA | CATSREDSSNQPQHF | TGTGCCACCAGCAGGGAGGACAGCAGCAATCAGCCCCAGCATTTT
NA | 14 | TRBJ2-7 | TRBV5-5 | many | CASSPGQTPYEQYF | TGTGCCAGCAGCCCAGGACAGACCCCCTACGAGCAGTACTTC
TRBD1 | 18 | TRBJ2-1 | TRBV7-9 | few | CASSSSLVDRAVYNEQFF | TGTGCCAGCAGCTCCTCCCTAGTGGACAGGGCGGTCTACAATGAGCAGTTCTTC
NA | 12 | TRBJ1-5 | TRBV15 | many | CATRGSNQPQHF | TGTGCCACCAGGGGTAGCAATCAGCCCCAGCATTTT
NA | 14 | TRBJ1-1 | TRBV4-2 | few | CASSQDPINTEAFF | TGTGCCAGCAGCCAAGACCCGATCAACACTGAAGCTTTCTTT
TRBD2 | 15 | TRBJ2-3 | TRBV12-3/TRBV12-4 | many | CASSHLAGVTDTQYF | TGTGCCAGCAGTCATCTAGCGGGGGTCACAGATACGCAGTATTTT
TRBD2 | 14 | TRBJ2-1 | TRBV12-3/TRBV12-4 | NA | CASSYGGAGNEQFF | TGTGCCAGCAGTTACGGGGGGGCGGGGAATGAGCAGTTCTTC
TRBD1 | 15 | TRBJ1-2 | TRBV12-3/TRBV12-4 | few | CASSLVGQGAHGYTF | TGTGCCAGCAGTTTAGTAGGACAGGGGGCGCATGGCTACACCTTC
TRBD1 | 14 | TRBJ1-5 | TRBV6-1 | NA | CASTAGTVNQPQHF | TGTGCCAGCACTGCAGGGACAGTAAATCAGCCCCAGCATTTT
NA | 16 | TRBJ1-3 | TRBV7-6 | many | CASSLQTHHSGNTIYF | TGTGCCAGCAGCTTACAGACACACCACTCTGGAAACACCATATATTTT
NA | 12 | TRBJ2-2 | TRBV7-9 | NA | CASSWQTGELFF | TGTGCCAGCAGCTGGCAGACCGGGGAGCTGTTTTTT
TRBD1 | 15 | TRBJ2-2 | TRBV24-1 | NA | CATSEGTGLTGELFF | TGTGCCACCAGTGAAGGGACAGGGTTGACCGGGGAGCTGTTTTTT
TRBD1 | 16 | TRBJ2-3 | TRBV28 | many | CASSPGQVHSTDTQYF | TGTGCCAGCAGTCCCGGACAGGTCCATAGCACAGATACGCAGTATTTT
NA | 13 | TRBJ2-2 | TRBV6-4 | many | CASSEGDTGELFF | TGTGCCAGCAGTGAGGGGGACACCGGGGAGCTGTTTTTT
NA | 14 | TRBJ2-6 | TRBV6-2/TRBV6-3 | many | CASGGFTGANVLTF | TGTGCCAGCGGAGGGTTTACTGGGGCCAACGTCCTGACTTTC
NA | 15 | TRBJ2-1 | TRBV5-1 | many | CASSLPLDSNNEQFF | TGCGCCAGCAGCTTACCCCTGGACAGTAACAATGAGCAGTTCTTC
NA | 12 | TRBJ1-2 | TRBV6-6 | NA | CASSYEGRGYTF | TGTGCCAGCAGTTACGAGGGAAGGGGCTACACCTTC
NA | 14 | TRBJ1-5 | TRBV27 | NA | CASSMTGLVRPQHF | TGTGCCAGCAGTATGACAGGCCTGGTTAGGCCCCAGCATTTT
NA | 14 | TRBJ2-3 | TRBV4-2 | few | CASTQAGGTDTQYF | TGTGCCAGCACCCAAGCGGGCGGAACAGATACGCAGTATTTT
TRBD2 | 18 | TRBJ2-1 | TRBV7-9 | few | CASSAGESGTSGYNEQFF | TGTGCCAGCAGCGCAGGGGAGTCCGGGACTAGCGGATACAATGAGCAGTTCTTC
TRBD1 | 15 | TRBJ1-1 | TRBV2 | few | CASGPGQGADTEAFF | TGTGCCAGCGGTCCGGGACAGGGGGCCGACACTGAAGCTTTCTTT
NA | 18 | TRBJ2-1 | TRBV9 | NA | CASTSGEGAGGLYNEQFF | TGTGCCAGCACCTCAGGGGAGGGGGCGGGGGGACTCTACAATGAGCAGTTCTTC
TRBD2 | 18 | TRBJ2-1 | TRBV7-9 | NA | CASSLGLAGASPNNEQFF | TGTGCCAGCAGCTTAGGACTAGCGGGGGCCTCACCCAACAATGAGCAGTTCTTC
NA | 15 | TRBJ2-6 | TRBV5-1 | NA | CASSPIFSGANVLTF | TGCGCCAGCAGCCCCATCTTCTCTGGGGCCAACGTCCTGACTTTC
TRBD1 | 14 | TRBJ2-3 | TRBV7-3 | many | CASSKTGLTDTQYF | TGTGCCAGCAGCAAGACAGGGTTGACAGATACGCAGTATTTT
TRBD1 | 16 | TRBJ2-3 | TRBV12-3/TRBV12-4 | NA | CASSFTRDRETDTQYF | TGTGCCAGCAGTTTTACCCGGGACAGGGAAACAGATACGCAGTATTTT
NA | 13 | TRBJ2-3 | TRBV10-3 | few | CASRDGGTDTQYF | TGTGCCTCCCGGGATGGGGGCACAGATACGCAGTATTTT
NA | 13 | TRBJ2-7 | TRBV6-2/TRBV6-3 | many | CASSRPESYEQYF | TGTGCCAGCAGTCGCCCAGAATCCTACGAGCAGTACTTC
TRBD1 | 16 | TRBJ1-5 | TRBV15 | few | CATSWGRGGAGQPQHF | TGTGCCACCAGCTGGGGGCGAGGGGGCGCGGGGCAGCCCCAGCATTTT
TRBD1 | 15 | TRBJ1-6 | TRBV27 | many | CASSLGQGENSPLHF | TGTGCCAGCAGTCTAGGACAGGGGGAGAATTCACCCCTCCACTTT
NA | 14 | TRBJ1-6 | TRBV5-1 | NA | CASSLGPINSPLHF | TGCGCCAGCAGCTTGGGACCGATAAATTCACCCCTCCACTTT
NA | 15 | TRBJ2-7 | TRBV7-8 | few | CASSLGRARFREQYF | TGTGCCAGCAGCTTGGGCAGGGCCCGATTTCGCGAGCAGTACTTC
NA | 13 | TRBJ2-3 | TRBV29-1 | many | CSVRGIGTDTQYF | TGCAGCGTTCGCGGGATTGGCACAGATACGCAGTATTTT
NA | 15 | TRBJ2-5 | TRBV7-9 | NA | CASSQGAGAGETQYF | TGTGCCAGCAGCCAGGGCGCAGGGGCAGGAGAGACCCAGTACTTC
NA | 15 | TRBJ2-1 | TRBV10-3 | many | CAISESILDYNEQFF | TGTGCCATCAGTGAGTCGATCCTGGATTACAATGAGCAGTTCTTC
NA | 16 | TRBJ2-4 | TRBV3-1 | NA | CASSQDFGGAKNIQYF | TGTGCCAGCAGCCAAGATTTTGGGGGGGCCAAAAACATTCAGTACTTC
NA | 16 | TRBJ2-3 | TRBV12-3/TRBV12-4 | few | CASSLTPGTLTDTQYF | TGTGCCAGCAGCCTTACGCCCGGGACGCTCACAGATACGCAGTATTTT